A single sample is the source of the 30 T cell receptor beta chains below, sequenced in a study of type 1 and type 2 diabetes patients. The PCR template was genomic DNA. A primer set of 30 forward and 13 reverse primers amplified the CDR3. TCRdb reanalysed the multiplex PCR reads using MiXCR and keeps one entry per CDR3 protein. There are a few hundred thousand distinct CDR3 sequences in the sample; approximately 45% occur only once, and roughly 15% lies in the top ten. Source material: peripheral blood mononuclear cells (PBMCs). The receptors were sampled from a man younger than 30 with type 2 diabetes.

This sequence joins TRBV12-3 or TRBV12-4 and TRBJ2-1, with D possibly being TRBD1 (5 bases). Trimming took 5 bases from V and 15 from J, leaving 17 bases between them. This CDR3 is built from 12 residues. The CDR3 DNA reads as TGTGCCAGCAGTACAGGTAACAGGCCCGTGTTCTTC. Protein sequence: CASSTGNRPVFF.

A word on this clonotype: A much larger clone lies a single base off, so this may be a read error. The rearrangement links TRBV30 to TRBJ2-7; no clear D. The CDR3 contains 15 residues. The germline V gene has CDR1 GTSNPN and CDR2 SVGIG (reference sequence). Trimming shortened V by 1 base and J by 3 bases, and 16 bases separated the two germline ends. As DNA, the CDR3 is TGTGCCTGGAGTGCACCAGGCTCACGACGCTACGAGCAGTACTTC. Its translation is CAWSAPGSRRYEQYF.

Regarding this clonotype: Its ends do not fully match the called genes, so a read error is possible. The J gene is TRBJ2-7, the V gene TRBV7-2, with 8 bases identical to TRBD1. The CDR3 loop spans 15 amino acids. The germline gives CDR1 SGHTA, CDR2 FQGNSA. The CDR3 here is CASSPLQGEAYEQYF. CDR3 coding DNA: TGCGCCAGCAGCCCGCTACAGGGGGAGGCGTACGAGCAGTACTTC.

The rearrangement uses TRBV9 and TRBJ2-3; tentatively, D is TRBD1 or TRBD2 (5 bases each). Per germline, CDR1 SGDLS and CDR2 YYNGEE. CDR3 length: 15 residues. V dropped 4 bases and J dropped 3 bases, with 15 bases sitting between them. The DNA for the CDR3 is TGTGCCAGCAGCTCCAACAGCTGGGGGACAGATACGCAGTATTTT. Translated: CASSSNSWGTDTQYF.

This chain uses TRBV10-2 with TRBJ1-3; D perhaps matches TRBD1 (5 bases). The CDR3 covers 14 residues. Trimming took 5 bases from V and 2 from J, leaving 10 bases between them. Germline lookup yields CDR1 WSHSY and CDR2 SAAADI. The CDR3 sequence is CASSTGGAGNTIYF. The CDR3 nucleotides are TGCGCCAGCAGTACCGGAGGGGCTGGAAACACCATATATTTT.

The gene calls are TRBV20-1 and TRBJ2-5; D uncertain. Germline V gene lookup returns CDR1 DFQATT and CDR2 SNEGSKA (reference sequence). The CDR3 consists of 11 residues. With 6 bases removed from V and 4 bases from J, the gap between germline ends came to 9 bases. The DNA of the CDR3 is TGCAGTGCGTGGGGTGGAGAGACCCAGTACTTC. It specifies CSAWGGETQYF.

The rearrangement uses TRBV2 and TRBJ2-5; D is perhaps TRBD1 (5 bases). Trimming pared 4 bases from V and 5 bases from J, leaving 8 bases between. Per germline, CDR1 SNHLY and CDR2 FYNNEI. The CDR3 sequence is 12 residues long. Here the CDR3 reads CASSGGWETQYF. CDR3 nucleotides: TGTGCCAGCAGTGGGGGCTGGGAGACCCAGTACTTC.

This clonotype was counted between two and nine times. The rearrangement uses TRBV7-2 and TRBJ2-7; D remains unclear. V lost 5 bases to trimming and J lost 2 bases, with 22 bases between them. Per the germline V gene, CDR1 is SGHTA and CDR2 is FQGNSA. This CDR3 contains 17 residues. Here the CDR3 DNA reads TGTGCCAGCAGCACCCGTGAGTTGGCGGCGAGTCCCTACGAGCAGTACTTC. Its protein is CASSTRELAASPYEQYF.

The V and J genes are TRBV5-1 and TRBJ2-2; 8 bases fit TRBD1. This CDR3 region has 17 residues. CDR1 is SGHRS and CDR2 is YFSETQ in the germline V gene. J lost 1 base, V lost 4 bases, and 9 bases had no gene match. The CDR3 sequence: CASSIQTGQGNTGELFF. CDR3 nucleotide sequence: TGCGCCAGCAGCATACAAACTGGACAGGGGAACACCGGGGAGCTGTTTTTT. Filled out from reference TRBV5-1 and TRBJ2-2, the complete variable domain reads KAGVTQTPRYLIKTRGQQVTLSCSPISGHRSVSWYQQTPGQGLQFLFEYFSETQRNKGNFPGRFSGRQFSNSRSEMNVSTLELGDSALYLCASSIQTGQGNTGELFFGEGSRLTVL.

The CDR3: CASSLRGTGGDSPLHF. The CDR3 DNA reads TGTGCCAGCAGCTTAAGAGGGACAGGGGGCGATTCACCCCTCCACTTT. The V call is TRBV4-2, the J call TRBJ1-6; 12 nucleotides line up with TRBD1. The germline gives CDR1 LGHNA, CDR2 YNFKEQ. The V and J ends lost 5 bases and 8 bases, in that order; junction bases with no gene match: 7. This CDR3 has 16 amino acids.

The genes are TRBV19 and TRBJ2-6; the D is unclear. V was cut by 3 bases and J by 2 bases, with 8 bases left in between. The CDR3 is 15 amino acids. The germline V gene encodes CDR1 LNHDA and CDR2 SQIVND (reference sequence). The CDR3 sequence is CASSILGTGANVLTF. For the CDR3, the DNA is TGTGCCAGTAGTATTTTGGGGACTGGGGCCAACGTCCTGACTTTC.

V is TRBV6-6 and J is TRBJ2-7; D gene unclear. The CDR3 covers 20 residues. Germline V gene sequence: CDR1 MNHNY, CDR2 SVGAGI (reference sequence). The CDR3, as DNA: TGTGGTCCCAGACGTAGGGAAGGGCGTGGGTTCAGGTCTACCTTCTACGAGCAGTACTTC. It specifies CGPRRREGRGFRSTFYEQYF.

The CDR3 region has the DNA TGTGCCAGCAGTTTTCAGGGGGGTCGCGGGGAGCTGTTTTTT. It translates to CASSFQGGRGELFF. The chain has TRBV6-5 and TRBJ2-2; possibly TRBD1 for D (7 bases). This CDR3 has 14 amino acids. CDR1 and CDR2 from the germline V gene are MNHEY and SVGAGI. With 4 bases removed from V and 7 bases from J, the gap between germline ends came to 13 bases.

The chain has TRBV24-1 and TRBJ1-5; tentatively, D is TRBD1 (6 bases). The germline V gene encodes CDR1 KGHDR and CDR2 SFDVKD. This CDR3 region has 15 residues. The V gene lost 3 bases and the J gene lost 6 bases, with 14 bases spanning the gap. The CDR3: CATSDATGFGQPQHF. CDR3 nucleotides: TGTGCCACCAGTGATGCGACAGGATTCGGTCAGCCCCAGCATTTT.

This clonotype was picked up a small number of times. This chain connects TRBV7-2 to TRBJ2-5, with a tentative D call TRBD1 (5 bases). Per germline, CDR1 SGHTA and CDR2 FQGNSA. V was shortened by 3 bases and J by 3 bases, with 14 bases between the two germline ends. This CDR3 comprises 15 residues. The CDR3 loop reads CASSFPLSGKETQYF. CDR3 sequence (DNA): TGTGCCAGCAGCTTCCCCTTGTCAGGGAAAGAGACCCAGTACTTC.

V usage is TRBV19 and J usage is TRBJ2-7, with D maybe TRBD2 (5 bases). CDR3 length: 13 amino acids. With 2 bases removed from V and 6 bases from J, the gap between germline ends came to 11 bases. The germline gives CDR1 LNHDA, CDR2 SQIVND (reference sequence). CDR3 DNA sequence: TGTGCCAGTAGTATACCACTAGTAGCCGAGCAGTACTTC. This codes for CASSIPLVAEQYF.

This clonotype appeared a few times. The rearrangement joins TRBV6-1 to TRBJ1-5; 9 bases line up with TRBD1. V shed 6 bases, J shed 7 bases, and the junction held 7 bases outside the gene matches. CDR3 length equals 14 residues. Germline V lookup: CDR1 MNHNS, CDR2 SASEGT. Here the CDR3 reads CASSLGQGRQPQHF. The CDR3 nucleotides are TGTGCCAGCAGCCTTGGACAGGGGCGACAGCCCCAGCATTTT.

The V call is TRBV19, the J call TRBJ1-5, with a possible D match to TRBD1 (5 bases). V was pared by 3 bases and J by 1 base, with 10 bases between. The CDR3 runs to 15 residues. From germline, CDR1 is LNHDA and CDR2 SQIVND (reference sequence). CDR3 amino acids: CASSIWGSSNQPQHF. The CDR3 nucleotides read TGTGCCAGTAGTATTTGGGGGTCGAGCAATCAGCCCCAGCATTTT. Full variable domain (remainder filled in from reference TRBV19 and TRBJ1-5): DGGITQSPKYLFRKEGQNVTLSCEQNLNHDAMYWYRQDPGQGLRLIYYSQIVNDFQKGDIAEGYSVSREKKESFPLTVTSAQKNPTAFYLCASSIWGSSNQPQHFGDGTRLSIL.

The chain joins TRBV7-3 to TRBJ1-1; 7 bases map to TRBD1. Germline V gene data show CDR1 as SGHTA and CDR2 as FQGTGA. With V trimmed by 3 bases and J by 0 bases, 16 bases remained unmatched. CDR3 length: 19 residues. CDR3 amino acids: CASSFLPFNRGSMNTEAFF. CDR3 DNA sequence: TGTGCCAGCAGCTTCCTTCCTTTCAACAGGGGCTCCATGAACACTGAAGCTTTCTTT.

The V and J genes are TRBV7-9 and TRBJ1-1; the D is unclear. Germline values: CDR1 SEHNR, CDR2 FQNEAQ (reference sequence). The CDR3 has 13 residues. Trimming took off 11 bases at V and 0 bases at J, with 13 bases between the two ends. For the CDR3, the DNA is TGTGCCTGGAGTGTACAGTTGAACACTGAAGCTTTCTTT. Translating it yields CAWSVQLNTEAFF. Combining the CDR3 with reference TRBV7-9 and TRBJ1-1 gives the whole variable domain DTGVSQNPRHKITKRGQNVTFRCDPISEHNRLYWYRQTLGQGPEFLTYFQNEAQLEKSRLLSDRFSAERPKGSFSTLEIQRTEQGDSAMYLCAWSVQLNTEAFFGQGTRLTVV.

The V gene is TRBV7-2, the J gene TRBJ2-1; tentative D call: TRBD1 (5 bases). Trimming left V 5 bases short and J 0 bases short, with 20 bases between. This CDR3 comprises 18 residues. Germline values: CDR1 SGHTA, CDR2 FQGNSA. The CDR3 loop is CASSVTPRAESSYNEQFF. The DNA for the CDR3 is TGTGCCAGCAGCGTCACTCCCAGGGCGGAAAGCTCCTACAATGAGCAGTTCTTC.

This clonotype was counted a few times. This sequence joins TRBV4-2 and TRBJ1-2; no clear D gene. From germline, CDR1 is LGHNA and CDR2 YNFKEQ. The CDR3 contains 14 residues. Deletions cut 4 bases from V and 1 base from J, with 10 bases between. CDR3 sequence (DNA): TGTGCCAGCAGCCCAATACAGCATAACTATGGCTACACCTTC. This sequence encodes CASSPIQHNYGYTF.

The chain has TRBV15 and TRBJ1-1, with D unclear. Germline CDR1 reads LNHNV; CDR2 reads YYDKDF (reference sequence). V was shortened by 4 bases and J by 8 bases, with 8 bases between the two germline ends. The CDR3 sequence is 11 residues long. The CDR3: CATSNRGEAFF. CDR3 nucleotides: TGTGCCACCAGCAACCGTGGGGAAGCTTTCTTT.

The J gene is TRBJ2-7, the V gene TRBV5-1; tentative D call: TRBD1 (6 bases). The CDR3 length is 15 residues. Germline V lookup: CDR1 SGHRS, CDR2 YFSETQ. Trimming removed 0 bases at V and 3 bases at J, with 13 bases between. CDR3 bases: TGCGCCAGCAGCTTGGTTGCGACAGGAAACTACGAGCAGTACTTC. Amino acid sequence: CASSLVATGNYEQYF.

Written as DNA, the CDR3 is TGTGCCAGCAGCTTCAGTTCGGGGGCGCGAGGCGAGCAGTACTTC. Protein product: CASSFSSGARGEQYF. The rearrangement uses TRBV7-2 and TRBJ2-7, with D perhaps being TRBD1 or TRBD2 (6 bases each). The CDR3 is 15 amino acids. The germline V gene encodes CDR1 SGHTA and CDR2 FQGNSA. Between the trimmed V and J ends, which lost 3 bases and 6 bases, there was a span of 18 bases.

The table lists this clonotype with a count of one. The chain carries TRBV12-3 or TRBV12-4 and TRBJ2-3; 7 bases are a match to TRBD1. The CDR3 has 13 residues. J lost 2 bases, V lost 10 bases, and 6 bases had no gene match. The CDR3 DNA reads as TGTGCCACGGGGACAGAAGTCACAGATACGCAGTATTTT. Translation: CATGTEVTDTQYF.

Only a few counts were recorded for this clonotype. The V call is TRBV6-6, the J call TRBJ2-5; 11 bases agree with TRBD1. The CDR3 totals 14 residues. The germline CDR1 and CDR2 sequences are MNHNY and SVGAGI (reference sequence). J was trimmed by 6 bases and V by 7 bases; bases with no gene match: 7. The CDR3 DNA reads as TGTGCCAGCAAGAAAGGACAGGGGGCGAAGACCCAGTACTTC. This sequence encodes CASKKGQGAKTQYF.

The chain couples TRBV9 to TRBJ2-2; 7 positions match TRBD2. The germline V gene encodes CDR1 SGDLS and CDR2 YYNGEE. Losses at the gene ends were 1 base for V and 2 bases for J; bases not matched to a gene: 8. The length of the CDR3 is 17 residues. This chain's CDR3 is CASSVKGSGVNTGELFF. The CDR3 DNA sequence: TGTGCCAGCAGCGTAAAGGGCAGCGGGGTAAACACCGGGGAGCTGTTTTTT.

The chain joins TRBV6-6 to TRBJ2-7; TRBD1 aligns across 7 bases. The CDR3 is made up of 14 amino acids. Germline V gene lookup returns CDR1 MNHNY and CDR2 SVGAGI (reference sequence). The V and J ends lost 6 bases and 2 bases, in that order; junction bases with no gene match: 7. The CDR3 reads CASRVGTAAYEQYF. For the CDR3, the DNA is TGTGCCAGCAGAGTCGGGACAGCGGCCTACGAGCAGTACTTC.

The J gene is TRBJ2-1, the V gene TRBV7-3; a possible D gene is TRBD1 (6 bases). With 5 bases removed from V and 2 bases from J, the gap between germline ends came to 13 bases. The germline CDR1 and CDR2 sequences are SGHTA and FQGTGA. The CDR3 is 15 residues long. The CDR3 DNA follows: TGTGCCAGCAGCCCGGACAGACGACCCTACAATGAGCAGTTCTTC. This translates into CASSPDRRPYNEQFF.